This T cell receptor beta chain is drawn from a study of T cell responses to AZD1222 COVID-19 vaccine. The overall study: Investigators merged groups given second doses at roughly 4 or roughly 12 weeks. Whole-study results and caveats: Regions 160-218 and 743-854 dominated among vaccine-associated CD4 TCRs spanning spike.

V lost 3 bases, J lost 0 bases, and 9 bases lay in between. The CDR3 has 16 residues. Germline values: CDR1 LGHDT, CDR2 YNNKEL (reference sequence). Worth noting for this clone: Its antigen remains unknown.

Clones were sequenced by immunoSEQ multiplex PCR, and TCRdb holds only the in-frame ones, with some missing. The sample records 150,000 or so clones, 90% being singletons. The V gene is TRBV3-1 (or the pseudogene TRBV3-2), the J gene TRBJ2-6; no clear D. This sample comprised peripheral blood, obtained on day 0 of AZD1222 vaccination. This TCR was recovered from an adult in good health. The CDR3 sequence is CASSHRSGSGANVLTF. Here the CDR3 DNA reads TGTGCCAGCAGCCACCGCTCAGGCTCTGGGGCCAACGTCCTGACTTTC.